These 30 T cell receptor beta chains were all obtained from the same sample, sequenced in a study of T-cell reconstitution after alpha-beta-depleted transplantation in children. Unique molecular identifiers featured in how the TCRbeta library was prepared. TCRdb passed the PCR reads through MiXCR, listing each CDR3 protein once. The table has 500,000 to 600,000 distinct CDR3 sequences, about 18% seen once; the top ten hold 3.3%. The sequences come from PBMCs from the stem cell graft donor, collected from the stem cell graft. These receptors all stem from a human donor who donated a stem cell graft to a child with acute lymphoblastic leukemia.

This clonotype has more than one count but fewer than ten. The chain joins TRBV7-3 to TRBJ2-7; TRBD1 is a possible D gene (6 bases). In germline, CDR1 is SGHTA, CDR2 FQGTGA. The V end lost 5 bases, the J end lost 0 bases, and 14 bases lay between the germline ends. The CDR3 extends over 15 amino acids. The CDR3 region is CASSQLAGDSYEQYF. The CDR3 DNA sequence: TGTGCCAGCAGCCAGCTGGCAGGGGACTCCTACGAGCAGTACTTC.

The rearrangement joins TRBV29-1 to TRBJ1-1; 8 nucleotides match TRBD1. From germline, CDR1 is SQVTM and CDR2 ANQGSEA. CDR3 length: 17 residues. J gave up 1 base and V 4 bases, and 14 bases lay outside the gene matches. The CDR3, as DNA: TGCAGCGTTGCTCGTCCGGGACAGGACTTACGGAACACTGAAGCTTTCTTT. This encodes CSVARPGQDLRNTEAFF.

The rearrangement uses TRBV4-1 and TRBJ2-7; tentatively, D is TRBD1 (5 bases). V dropped 8 bases and J dropped 5 bases, with 16 bases sitting between them. Germline CDR1 is MGHRA and CDR2 is YSYEKL. This CDR3 has 13 amino acids. The CDR3 loop reads CASATLGVHEQYF. The CDR3 nucleotides read TGCGCCAGCGCGACCTTAGGGGTCCACGAGCAGTACTTC.

The rearrangement joins TRBV5-1 to TRBJ2-2; D is uncertain. Germline V CDR1 and CDR2: SGHRS, YFSETQ. The CDR3 length is 11 residues. V was clipped by 4 bases and J by 7 bases, with 5 bases between them. The CDR3 loop reads CASSAYGELFF. The CDR3 DNA reads as TGCGCCAGCAGCGCCTACGGGGAGCTGTTTTTT. The whole variable domain, filled in from reference TRBV5-1 and TRBJ2-2, reads KAGVTQTPRYLIKTRGQQVTLSCSPISGHRSVSWYQQTPGQGLQFLFEYFSETQRNKGNFPGRFSGRQFSNSRSEMNVSTLELGDSALYLCASSAYGELFFGEGSRLTVL.

As to this clonotype: The CDR3 end shows no conserved phenylalanine or tryptophan, and so a read error is likely. The V gene is TRBV12-3 or TRBV12-4, the J gene TRBJ2-7, with D perhaps TRBD2 (5 bases). CDR3 length equals 13 residues. V was pared by 3 bases and J by 1 base, with 7 bases between. CDR3 amino acids: CASSFGGSYEQYL. The CDR3 nucleotides read TGTGCCAGCAGTTTCGGCGGGTCCTACGAGCAGTACTTG.

This clonotype was detected only a few times. The chain carries TRBV7-2 and TRBJ2-1; 7 nucleotides align to TRBD2. The CDR3 is made up of 14 amino acids. CDR1 is SGHTA, CDR2 FQGNSA, per germline. V was clipped by 5 bases and J by 4 bases; unmatched bases: 5. The CDR3: CASSLTSVYNEQFF. In DNA form, the CDR3 reads TGTGCCAGCAGCCTCACTAGCGTATACAATGAGCAGTTCTTC.

Comment on this clonotype: A much more abundant neighbour one base away suggests this may be a read error. This chain uses TRBV20-1 with TRBJ1-4; D gene uncertain. The CDR3 extends over 16 amino acids. Germline V gene lookup returns CDR1 DFQATT and CDR2 SNEGSKA (reference sequence). The CDR3 is CIARGPQGKLVEKLFF. CDR3 nucleotide sequence: TGCATTGCTAGAGGGCCCCAAGGGAAGTTAGTGGAAAAACTGTTTTTT.

CDR3 sequence: CAWSVLVFEQYF. In DNA form, the CDR3 reads TGTGCCTGGAGTGTACTGGTTTTCGAGCAGTACTTC. The rearrangement uses TRBV30 and TRBJ2-7; D remains ambiguous. The V end was cut by 0 bases, the J end by 6 bases, with 9 bases between. The CDR3 spans 12 residues. CDR1 and CDR2 (germline): GTSNPN, SVGIG (reference sequence).

J is TRBJ1-6 and V is TRBV20-1; 10 bases align to TRBD1. Germline trimming cut 5 bases from V and 8 bases from J; bases unmatched to any gene: 3. CDR1 is DFQATT and CDR2 is SNEGSKA in the germline V gene (reference sequence). CDR3 length equals 13 residues. CDR3 nucleotides: TGCAGTGCTGCCGGGACAGGGGATTCACCCCTCCACTTT. This sequence encodes CSAAGTGDSPLHF.

This clonotype was seen a handful of times. V gene TRBV12-3 or TRBV12-4 combines with J gene TRBJ2-2; tentative D call: TRBD2 (6 bases). The CDR3 covers 13 residues. CDR3 nucleotide sequence: TGTGGGGCCGGGAGTAAGCCCACCGGGGAGCTGTTTTTT. Translated: CGAGSKPTGELFF.

This chain uses TRBV20-1 with TRBJ1-5, with D perhaps TRBD1 (5 bases). The V and J ends lost 2 bases and 0 bases respectively, with 11 bases between them. The CDR3 spans 15 residues. Germline lookup yields CDR1 DFQATT and CDR2 SNEGSKA (reference sequence). The CDR3, as DNA: TGCAGTGCTAGATCCGGGACCGGTAGCAATCAGCCCCAGCATTTT. Translated: CSARSGTGSNQPQHF.

This clonotype was counted at least ten times. This sequence joins TRBV5-1 and TRBJ2-1; D tentatively reads TRBD1 or TRBD2 (6 bases each). The V end lost 1 base, the J end lost 9 bases, and 14 bases lay between the germline ends. The CDR3 runs 14 residues. Germline-derived CDR1 and CDR2 are SGHRS and YFSETQ. For the CDR3, the DNA is TGCGCCAGCAGCTTGTCTCGGGGGCTGGGTGAGCAGTTCTTC. It is translated as CASSLSRGLGEQFF.

CDR3 in amino acids: CAISAPDGTGHSYEQYF. As DNA, the CDR3 is TGTGCCATCAGTGCCCCGGACGGGACAGGGCACTCCTACGAGCAGTACTTC. V usage is TRBV10-3 and J usage is TRBJ2-7; TRBD1 matches at 9 bases. The CDR3 extends over 17 amino acids. From germline, CDR1 is ENHRY and CDR2 SYGVKD. The V and J ends lost 4 bases and 0 bases, in that order; junction bases with no gene match: 10.

This clonotype has more than one count but fewer than ten. The chain couples TRBV3-1 to TRBJ2-5, with D unresolved. The germline gives CDR1 LGHDT, CDR2 YNNKEL (reference sequence). Trimming stripped 4 bases from V and 0 bases from J, with 15 bases between. This CDR3 region has 16 residues. The CDR3 loop reads CASSRNTPANQETQYF. In DNA, the CDR3 is TGTGCCAGCAGCCGCAACACGCCAGCGAACCAAGAGACCCAGTACTTC.

In the case of this clonotype: This clone may be a read error of a much larger clone one base away. The CDR3 reads CASSLGLGYTF. The CDR3 nucleotides read TGTGCCAGCAGTTTAGGGTTGGGCTACACCTTC. The gene calls are TRBV12-3 or TRBV12-4 and TRBJ1-2; D is uncertain. Between the trimmed V and J ends, which lost 1 base and 8 bases, there was a span of 5 bases. The CDR3 is 11 amino acids.

In the case of this clonotype: A much larger clone is a single base away; this may be a read error. The gene calls are TRBV7-3 and TRBJ2-7; unclear D gene. Trimming took 2 bases from V and 3 from J, leaving 8 bases between them. This CDR3 is 13 amino acids long. Germline CDR1 is SGHTA and CDR2 is FQGTGA. The CDR3 protein is CASSLDMGYEQYF. DNA of the CDR3: TGTGCCAGCAGCTTAGATATGGGCTACGAGCAGTACTTC.

The V gene is TRBV6-5, the J gene TRBJ2-1; 11 positions match TRBD2. Germline lookup yields CDR1 MNHEY and CDR2 SVGAGI. The junction had 16 bases not matched to a gene; V was cut back by 7 bases and J by 2 bases. The CDR3 length is 19 residues. CDR3 loop: CASTNNGNSGRGTYNEQFF. In DNA, the CDR3 is TGTGCCAGCACCAACAACGGGAATAGCGGGAGGGGGACCTACAATGAGCAGTTCTTC.

This chain links TRBV27 with TRBJ1-5; D unclear. This CDR3 spans 8 amino acids. Per germline, CDR1 MNHEY and CDR2 SMNVEV (reference sequence). V lost 10 bases and J 11 bases, leaving 6 bases between the germline ends. CDR3 bases: TGTGCCACCGGTACCCAGCATTTT. It is translated as CATGTQHF.

This clonotype was seen repeatedly, ten times or more. V usage is TRBV12-3 or TRBV12-4 and J usage is TRBJ1-2, with no clear D. The CDR3 loop spans 11 amino acids. V lost 1 base and J 7 bases, leaving 4 bases between the germline ends. This chain's CDR3 is CASSLGFGYTF. Here the CDR3 DNA reads TGTGCCAGCAGTTTAGGGTTTGGCTACACCTTC.

The V gene is TRBV6-2 or TRBV6-3, the J gene TRBJ1-1, with 7 bases that match TRBD1. Germline CDR1 is MNHEY and CDR2 is SVGEGT. This CDR3 has 17 residues. Germline trimming cut 0 bases from V and 11 bases from J; bases unmatched to any gene: 18. The CDR3 sequence is CASSYSDSPDRRKWAFF. The CDR3 DNA is TGTGCCAGCAGTTACTCCGACTCCCCGGACAGGCGGAAGTGGGCTTTCTTT.

The chain recombines TRBV5-1 with TRBJ2-5; D may be TRBD1 or TRBD2 (5 bases each). CDR3 length: 17 residues. Germline CDR1 SGHRS, CDR2 YFSETQ. With 0 bases removed from V and 6 bases from J, the gap between germline ends came to 21 bases. CDR3 coding DNA: TGCGCCAGCAGCTTGGCTAAGTGGGGAGAGGGGAAGAAGACCCAGTACTTC. The encoded protein is CASSLAKWGEGKKTQYF.

V is TRBV3-1 and J is TRBJ2-3; 7 nucleotides line up with TRBD2. The CDR3 contains 13 residues. Trimming at V came to 4 bases and at J to 5 bases, leaving 3 bases not matched to a gene. CDR1 and CDR2 (germline): LGHDT, YNNKEL (reference sequence). CDR3 coding DNA: TGTGCCAGCAGCCGAGGGAGGGGAGATACGCAGTATTTT. Residues: CASSRGRGDTQYF.

The V gene is TRBV5-6, the J gene TRBJ1-6; 7 bases are shared with TRBD1. The CDR3 runs 19 residues. The V and J ends lost 4 bases and 0 bases, in that order; junction bases with no gene match: 13. Germline loops: CDR1 SGHDT, CDR2 YYEEEE. This CDR3 reads CASSPLGGTASSYNSPLHF. The CDR3 nucleotides read TGTGCCAGCAGCCCCCTTGGCGGGACAGCCAGCTCCTATAATTCACCCCTCCACTTT.

This clonotype was seen a few times. The chain is built from TRBV19 and TRBJ1-1; 7 nucleotides align to TRBD1. Germline V gene lookup returns CDR1 LNHDA and CDR2 SQIVND (reference sequence). Unmatched junction bases numbered 7, after V lost 3 bases and J lost 9 bases. CDR3 length: 13 amino acids. CDR3 DNA sequence: TGTGCCAGTAGTATTCATCGACAGGGAAAAGCTTTCTTT. Translated, it gives CASSIHRQGKAFF.

This clonotype has a count of ten or more. The rearrangement joins TRBV12-3 or TRBV12-4 to TRBJ2-4; the D is unclear. V gave up 6 bases and J gave up 3 bases, with 12 bases separating them. The CDR3 is 14 residues long. The CDR3 here is CASSANRGKNIQYF. Here the CDR3 DNA reads TGTGCCAGCAGCGCGAACCGCGGCAAAAACATTCAGTACTTC.

There are a few counts of this clonotype. The CDR3: CASSHLADIQETQYF. DNA for the CDR3: TGTGCCAGCAGCCACTTAGCGGATATACAAGAGACCCAGTACTTC. The V and J genes are TRBV3-1 and TRBJ2-5, with D maybe TRBD2 (6 bases). Germline loops: CDR1 LGHDT, CDR2 YNNKEL (reference sequence). V lost 3 bases, J lost 2 bases, and 13 bases lay in between. CDR3 length: 15 residues.

This clonotype came up a few times. V and J are TRBV5-5 and TRBJ2-7; the D gene is possibly TRBD2 (5 bases). Germline V gene sequence: CDR1 SGHKS, CDR2 YYEKEE (reference sequence). With 5 bases removed from V and 3 bases from J, the gap between germline ends came to 18 bases. This CDR3 is built from 15 residues. The DNA for the CDR3 is TGTGCCAGCAGTCGACGGCTACAACTAGGCTACGAGCAGTACTTC. It yields the protein CASSRRLQLGYEQYF.

This clonotype occurred a few times. V and J are TRBV12-3 or TRBV12-4 and TRBJ1-2; D not certain. The CDR3 spans 12 residues. The V end lost 8 bases, the J end lost 8 bases, and 15 bases lay between the germline ends. The chain's CDR3 is CASATNVLGYTF. CDR3 in DNA: TGTGCCAGCGCCACCAACGTTTTGGGCTACACCTTC.

In its sample, this clonotype was seen a few times. The chain is built from TRBV20-1 and TRBJ1-1; 9 nucleotides agree with TRBD1. V shed 2 bases, J shed 0 bases, and the junction held 7 bases outside the gene matches. The V gene's germline CDR1 is DFQATT and CDR2 SNEGSKA (reference sequence). The CDR3 extends over 16 amino acids. CDR3 bases: TGCAGTGCTAGAATGTACAGGGGGCGTATGAACACTGAAGCTTTCTTT. Translation: CSARMYRGRMNTEAFF.

This clonotype came up a few times. The V gene is TRBV5-1, the J gene TRBJ2-3; the match to TRBD2 covers 9 bases. The CDR3 extends over 15 amino acids. Germline lookup yields CDR1 SGHRS and CDR2 YFSETQ. The ends lost 6 bases at V and 0 bases at J; junction bases unmatched: 5. The CDR3 DNA reads TGCGCCAGCACCGTAGCGGGAGCGAGCACAGATACGCAGTATTTT. This translates into CASTVAGASTDTQYF.